One and the same sample provided the 17 T cell receptor beta chains below, sequenced in a study of regulatory T cells in long-lasting Graves disease. Libraries of TCR beta came from iRepertoire HTBI primers plus Arm-PCR of CDR3 regions. TCRdb re-called the multiplex PCR reads through MiXCR, storing one row per CDR3 protein. The data contain under 250,000 distinct CDR3 sequences, roughly 20% of them singletons. As for time point: newly diagnosed GD, antithyroid drugs for less than 3 months. PBMC RNA served as the TCR library source. Separately, the same data were catalogued under a study of T cells in Graves' hyperthyroidism and ophthalmopathy.

The sequenced sample was peripheral blood mononuclear cells (PBMCs), obtained at new diagnosis, from a patient treated with antithyroid drugs. The receptors here all came from a woman in her twenties or thirties with Graves disease.

There are many counts of this clonotype. This sequence joins TRBV11-2 and TRBJ2-1; 11 positions match TRBD2. V shed 2 bases, J shed 3 bases, and the junction held 6 bases outside the gene matches. This CDR3 spans 17 amino acids. The V gene's germline CDR1 is SGHAT and CDR2 FQNNGV. The CDR3 region is CASSLKTSGTFYNEQFF. Written as DNA, the CDR3 is TGTGCCAGCAGCTTAAAGACTAGCGGGACCTTCTACAATGAGCAGTTCTTC. The full variable domain, completed using reference TRBV11-2 and TRBJ2-1, is EAGVAQSPRYKIIEKRQSVAFWCNPISGHATLYWYQQILGQGPKLLIQFQNNGVVDDSQLPKDRFSAERLKGVDSTLKIQPAKLEDSAVYLCASSLKTSGTFYNEQFFGPGTRLTVL.

About this clonotype itself: A much larger clone differs from this one at a single base, so this may be a read error. The chain recombines TRBV11-3 with TRBJ1-1; D might be TRBD1 (6 bases). The germline V gene has CDR1 SGHNT and CDR2 YENEEA. The ends were cut back, 0 bases at V and 4 bases at J, with 21 bases in the middle. CDR3 length equals 18 residues. The chain's CDR3 is CASSLDTGGGGGSTEAFF. CDR3 sequence (DNA): TGTGCCAGCAGCTTAGATACGGGAGGAGGAGGGGGAAGCACTGAAGCTTTCTTT.

This clonotype appeared many times. V gene TRBV2 combines with J gene TRBJ2-1, with a tentative D call TRBD2 (5 bases). The CDR3 extends over 13 amino acids. Germline V gene lookup returns CDR1 SNHLY and CDR2 FYNNEI. Trimming removed 6 bases at V and 4 bases at J, with 10 bases between. CDR3 region: CASRGRSYNEQFF. The CDR3 nucleotides read TGTGCCAGCAGGGGGAGATCGTACAATGAGCAGTTCTTC. The entire variable domain, with the rest obtained from reference TRBV2 and TRBJ2-1, is as follows: EPEVTQTPSHQVTQMGQEVILRCVPISNHLYFYWYRQILGQKVEFLVSFYNNEISEKSEIFDDQFSVERPDGSNFTLKIRSTKLEDSAMYFCASRGRSYNEQFFGPGTRLTVL.

This clonotype was counted ten times or more. The gene calls are TRBV24-1 and TRBJ2-5, with 8 positions matching TRBD2. There are 16 residues in the CDR3. V dropped 0 bases and J dropped 5; count of bases not matched to a gene: 7. Looked up from germline, CDR1 is KGHDR and CDR2 is SFDVKD. The CDR3 here is CATSDLSPGGYETQYF. Written as DNA, the CDR3 is TGTGCCACCAGTGATTTGAGCCCGGGAGGGTACGAGACCCAGTACTTC.

In its sample, this clonotype was seen many times. The chain has TRBV12-3 or TRBV12-4 and TRBJ2-3; D perhaps matches TRBD2 (6 bases). V lost 4 bases to trimming and J lost 1 base, with 9 bases between them. The CDR3 is 14 residues long. The CDR3 DNA sequence: TGTGCCAGCAGTTGGGGCGGGGGCACAGATACGCAGTATTTT. Translating it yields CASSWGGGTDTQYF.

CDR3 in amino acids: CASSPYRGPNTEAFF. As DNA, the CDR3 is TGTGCCAGCAGCCCCTACAGGGGACCGAACACTGAAGCTTTCTTT. The V and J genes are TRBV7-2 and TRBJ1-1, with 7 bases that match TRBD1. Germline CDR1 reads SGHTA; CDR2 reads FQGNSA. The CDR3 has 15 residues. V lost 5 bases and J lost 1; bases outside the gene matches: 7.

This clonotype was seen ten or more times. The CDR3: CASTRLGTGALGELFF. In DNA, the CDR3 is TGTGCCAGCACCCGTTTAGGGACAGGGGCCTTAGGGGAGCTGTTTTTT. V and J are TRBV5-5 and TRBJ2-2; 10 positions match TRBD1. CDR3 length: 16 residues. The V gene end was trimmed by 6 bases and the J gene end by 8 bases; junction bases not matched to a gene: 13. CDR1 and CDR2 (germline): SGHKS, YYEKEE (reference sequence).

The V and J genes are TRBV27 and TRBJ2-1, with D possibly being TRBD1 (6 bases). The V gene's germline CDR1 is MNHEY and CDR2 SMNVEV (reference sequence). V lost 2 bases and J lost 5, with 13 bases in between. The CDR3 extends over 15 amino acids. CDR3 sequence reads: CASSLKGVYNNEQFF. DNA for the CDR3: TGTGCCAGCAGTTTAAAGGGGGTCTACAACAATGAGCAGTTCTTC.

This clonotype was recorded at least ten times. The chain is built from TRBV6-2 or TRBV6-3 and TRBJ1-5; 9 bases are shared with TRBD1. The CDR3 sequence is 18 residues long. Looked up from germline, CDR1 is MNHEY and CDR2 is SVGEGT. V was clipped by 6 bases and J by 3 bases; unmatched bases: 15. CDR3 residues: CASRSRPGQGSTNQPQHF. CDR3 bases: TGTGCCAGCAGATCTCGACCGGGACAGGGTTCGACCAATCAGCCCCAGCATTTT.

Ten or more counts support this clonotype. The rearrangement links TRBV19 to TRBJ2-5; 8 bases agree with TRBD1. The trim removed 7 bases at V and 3 bases at J, leaving 13 bases unmatched. The germline CDR1 and CDR2 sequences are LNHDA and SQIVND (reference sequence). The length of the CDR3 is 16 residues. CDR3 region: CASTSTGTGVKETQYF. CDR3 nucleotides: TGTGCCAGTACCTCAACCGGGACAGGAGTAAAAGAGACCCAGTACTTC.

There are a few counts of this clonotype. J is TRBJ1-4 and V is TRBV12-3 or TRBV12-4; 8 nucleotides line up with TRBD1. The CDR3 runs to 16 residues. After removal of 5 bases from V and 1 base from J, the junction contained 6 bases not matched to a gene. The CDR3, as DNA: TGTGCCAGCAGTGCGGTCGGGACAGGAACTAATGAAAAACTGTTTTTT. Translated: CASSAVGTGTNEKLFF.

This clonotype was detected ten times or more. The chain couples TRBV12-3 or TRBV12-4 to TRBJ2-5; TRBD2 aligns across 7 bases. The CDR3 contains 15 residues. The junction had 12 bases not matched to a gene; V was cut back by 6 bases and J by 5 bases. The DNA for the CDR3 is TGTGCCAGCAGGGCCGGACTAGATGAGCGGGAGACCCAGTACTTC. It yields the protein CASRAGLDERETQYF.

This clonotype was recorded a few times. This chain joins TRBV19 and TRBJ2-1; 10 bases align to TRBD1. CDR3 length equals 15 residues. The junction had 7 bases not matched to a gene; V was cut back by 1 base and J by 10 bases. Germline CDR1 is LNHDA and CDR2 is SQIVND (reference sequence). CDR3 residues: CASSIGGTGVREQFF. In DNA form, the CDR3 reads TGTGCCAGTAGTATAGGTGGGACAGGGGTTCGGGAGCAGTTCTTC.

The chain links TRBV28 to TRBJ1-2, with 9 bases matching TRBD1. Germline trimming cut 3 bases from V and 9 bases from J; bases unmatched to any gene: 5. This CDR3 spans 13 amino acids. Germline V gene lookup returns CDR1 MDHEN and CDR2 SYDVKM. The CDR3 loop is CASSLGTGFSYTF. The DNA of the CDR3 is TGTGCCAGCAGTTTGGGGACAGGGTTTAGCTACACCTTC.

At least ten counts were recorded for this clonotype. This chain uses TRBV7-9 with TRBJ2-3; D possibly corresponds to TRBD1 (5 bases). The CDR3 is made up of 14 amino acids. Trimming stripped 3 bases from V and 3 bases from J, with 10 bases between. The germline V gene encodes CDR1 SEHNR and CDR2 FQNEAQ (reference sequence). For the CDR3, the DNA is TGTGCCAGCAGCTTGGACACAAGTACAGATACGCAGTATTTT. This translates into CASSLDTSTDTQYF. Variable domain in full (rest from reference TRBV7-9 and TRBJ2-3): DTGVSQNPRHKITKRGQNVTFRCDPISEHNRLYWYRQTLGQGPEFLTYFQNEAQLEKSRLLSDRFSAERPKGSFSTLEIQRTEQGDSAMYLCASSLDTSTDTQYFGPGTRLTVL.

Comment on this clonotype: This likely came from a read error, as a far larger clone is one base away. The chain uses TRBV30 and TRBJ2-3; 7 nucleotides match TRBD1. The DNA end is more similar to TRBJ2-5, so the J call may be wrong. This CDR3 region has 14 residues. Germline-derived CDR1 and CDR2 are GTSNPN and SVGIG (reference sequence). The CDR3 sequence is CAWNLNRGGQIQYF. DNA of the CDR3: TGTGCCTGGAACCTGAACAGGGGCGGACAGATCCAGTACTTC.

This clonotype was recorded at least ten times. The chain links TRBV25-1 to TRBJ2-1; 8 bases fit TRBD2. CDR3 length equals 17 residues. Germline V lookup: CDR1 MGHDK, CDR2 SYGVNS. Unmatched junction bases numbered 13, after V lost 1 base and J lost 8 bases. CDR3 in amino acids: CASSEFRSGGFVDEQFF. The CDR3, as DNA: TGTGCCAGCAGTGAATTCCGGAGCGGGGGATTCGTGGATGAGCAGTTCTTC.